This paragraph covers one TCR beta chain sequence. This clone came up a few times. The target of this receptor is not known. No clone much larger than this one lies a single base away; base qualities are absent. Using the deep immunoSEQ assay, multiplex PCR amplified TCR CDR3 regions from genomic DNA. Extracted genomic DNA from each cell subset was distributed evenly across all wells of several immunoSEQ 96-well plates, and each plate was treated as a replicate. For sorted subsets, about 200 ng genomic DNA, equal to 30,000 to 35,000 T cell genomes, was loaded into each replicate PCR. The purified libraries were quantified using a Qubit 3.0 fluorometer, sized with a Bioanalyzer 2100, and then quantified again using the KAPA Library Quantification kit. Every immunoSEQ 96-well plate was sequenced on a dedicated single-read 150-cycle Illumina NextSeq 550 flow cell. The paper's data handling went like this. Because only junctional sequences without quality scores were contained in the immunoSEQ output, filtering matching that applied to full-length reads could not be performed. Sequences were annotated with PyIR, a Python wrapper for IgBLAST v1.9, using IMGT germline references to assign V/J genes and CDR3. Reads with weak V/J assignments (E-value above 1e-6), missing CDR3, stop codons, out-of-frame junctions, or ambiguous translated residues were removed. A V3J clonotype was defined by an identical inferred V gene, J gene, and CDR3 amino acid sequence. Percentage overlap between repertoires was computed as shared unique clonotypes divided by the size of the smaller repertoire. Richness of each repertoire was evaluated using RTK rarefaction, the Chao1 estimator, and Recon v2.1 estimates of unobserved clonotypes. Generation probabilities for all TCRbeta clonotypes obtained by the gDNA method from a few donors were computed using OLGA. TCRdb obtained this table from immuneACCESS and retained in-frame rearrangements with V and J assigned. These tables miss some clones; where compared with another copy, unresolved V genes account for less than half of the shortfall, and the remainder is unexplained. V, J and clone size derive from that table, while D and trimming were established from the DNA sequence. This sample holds 2 million to 3 million clones; about 92% were observed only once. Around 0.14% of the sample is in the top ten clones.

This sample is drawn from a study of shared clonotypes between healthy human individuals (TCRdb year 2020). At the level of the whole study: The cohort comprised a couple of women and a few men aged 18 to 49 years. For each donor, CD4 naive and CD4 memory were each given three plates, CD8 naive was given two plates, and CD8 memory was given one plate. Blood TCR repertoires of roughly 5 healthy adults were deeply sequenced to estimate repertoire size and the extent of clonotype sharing between individuals. To increase sequencing depth and limit assay-specific biases, TCR repertoire library preparation and sequencing were carried out by different laboratories using diverse techniques. Each donor's leukapheresis produced roughly between roughly 0.85 and 10 billion PBMCs.

V and J are truncated by 11 bases and 3 bases respectively, leaving an intervening sequence of 14 bases. CDR1 and CDR2, per the germline V gene, are ENHRY and SYGVKD. The CDR3 runs 13 residues from the cysteine to the phenylalanine. Only the CDR3 part of the read is kept: 39 bases, read in frame from the first base. The investigation overall reported the following: When a handful of donors were compared, the shared fraction of clonotypes was 5% to 6.5% for naive CD4, approximately 3.5% for naive CD8, roughly 2.3% for memory CD4, and 0.35% to 0.4% for memory CD8. Pairwise subsampling led to the expectation that sequencing depth would affect the degree of clonotype sharing among donors. Clonotypes shared by all four sorted-subset donors showed higher generation probabilities than non-shared clonotypes. Sampling was restricted to blood, and TCR repertoires in tissue are likely to differ from TCR repertoires in blood. Naive subsets generally had larger estimated clonotype richness than memory subsets. The genetic and exposure-history diversity represented was limited by the small number of donors. Incomplete sequencing was indicated by rarefaction of sorted-subset datasets, despite the large sequencing depth.

Donors were healthy HIV-negative adults with no recently reported acute infections or vaccinations. Only Caucasian adults living in Nashville, Tennessee, USA were represented among the donors. CD4+ T cells were enriched by magnetic negative selection; naive cells were then positively selected on CD45RA, and the negative fraction formed the memory subset. Blood was obtained by leukapheresis, after which PBMCs were separated by Ficoll-Histopaque density gradient centrifugation and cryopreserved in liquid nitrogen vapor phase. Purity and quantity of every magnetically sorted T cell population were checked by analytical flow cytometry. Each sorted fraction had its genomic DNA isolated and then quantified by UV absorbance on a Nanodrop 2000c.

The clonotype was recovered from a man aged 18 to 30 in good health. Source material: naive CD4+ T cells sorted from blood. The cell subset or site label, as the study defines it: CD45RA+ positively selected. Here the chain combines TRBV10-3 and TRBJ1-5; a weak D assignment points to TRBD1 (5 bases agree). The CDR3 loop reads CAVGELFNQPQHF. In nucleotides, the sequence is TGTGCCGTGGGGGAGCTATTCAATCAGCCCCAGCATTTT.